The text below deals with one T cell receptor (beta chain). There is no known antigen for this receptor. No base-level quality is on record; no much larger clone is a single base apart. The CDR3 numbers 16 residues from cysteine through phenylalanine. Only the CDR3 region is kept as DNA, spanning 48 bases read in frame from base 1. CD8 naive samples consisted of CD45RO-negative cells that were positively selected for CCR7, yielding a CD45RA+CCR7+ population without TemRA cells. Donors were healthy HIV-negative adults with no recently reported acute infections or vaccinations. Every donor was a Caucasian adult residing in Nashville, Tennessee, USA. After blood collection by leukapheresis, PBMCs were isolated using Ficoll-Histopaque density gradient centrifugation and then cryopreserved in the vapor phase of liquid nitrogen. Analytical flow cytometry was used to check the purity and quantity of each magnetically sorted T cell population. Genomic DNA was isolated from every sorted fraction and measured by UV absorbance on a Nanodrop 2000c.

The data were taken from a study of shared clonotypes between healthy human individuals (dated by TCRdb to 2018 to 2020). At the level of the whole study: A couple of women and three men aged 18 to 49 years were included in the cohort. For each donor, CD4 naive and CD4 memory were each run on three plates, CD8 naive on two plates, and CD8 memory on one plate. To estimate repertoire size and how much clonotype sharing occurs between individuals, the study deeply sequenced the blood TCR repertoires of about five healthy adults. Different laboratories and diverse techniques were used to prepare libraries and sequence TCR repertoires, to increase sequencing depth and limit assay-specific biases. Between about 0.85 and 8.9 billion PBMCs per donor were obtained by leukapheresis.

Using the deep immunoSEQ assay, multiplex PCR amplified TCR CDR3 regions from genomic DNA. Extracted genomic DNA from each cell subset was distributed evenly across all wells of several immunoSEQ 96-well plates, and each plate was treated as a replicate. For sorted subsets, 200 ng of genomic DNA, equivalent to 30,000 or so T cell genomes, went into each replicate PCR. The purified libraries were quantified using a Qubit 3.0 fluorometer, sized with a Bioanalyzer 2100, and then quantified again using the KAPA Library Quantification kit. Every immunoSEQ 96-well plate was sequenced on a dedicated single-read 150-cycle Illumina NextSeq 550 flow cell. In the paper's pipeline: Because the immunoSEQ output included only junctional sequences and no quality scores, the filtering could not be the same as the filtering used for full-length reads. To assign V/J genes and CDR3, sequences were annotated against IMGT germline references using PyIR, a Python wrapper for IgBLAST v1.9. Reads were removed for weak V/J assignments (E-value above 1e-6), missing CDR3, stop codons, out-of-frame junctions, or ambiguous translated residues. V3J clonotypes were defined as sequences sharing an identical inferred V gene, J gene, and CDR3 amino acid sequence. Percentage overlap between repertoires was computed as shared unique clonotypes divided by the size of the smaller repertoire. RTK rarefaction, the Chao1 estimator, and Recon v2.1 estimates of unobserved clonotypes were used to assess repertoire richness. For all TCRbeta clonotypes obtained by the gDNA method from several donors, generation probabilities were computed with OLGA. What TCRdb holds here is the immuneACCESS table cut down to in-frame rearrangements. Part of the clones is not present; checked against another copy, under half of the missing clones reflect an unresolved V gene, and the others are unexplained. Clone size and the V and J calls come from that table; the DNA yielded D and trimming. Across this sample there are about 680,000 clones, with about 91% seen only once. The leading ten clones occupy 24% of the sample.

The study at large found these results: Pairwise subsampling indicated that sequencing depth was expected to affect the degree of clonotype sharing among donors. Incomplete sequencing was indicated by rarefaction of sorted-subset datasets, despite the large sequencing depth. Compared with non-shared clonotypes, the clonotypes found in all four sorted-subset donors had higher generation probabilities. Only blood was sampled, and tissue TCR repertoires likely differ from those in blood. Larger estimated clonotype richness was generally found for naive subsets than for memory subsets. The genetic and exposure-history diversity represented was limited by the small number of donors. Approximately 5% of naive CD4, approximately 3.7% of naive CD8, around 2.3% of memory CD4, and 0.4% of memory CD8 clonotypes were shared across a few donors.

This TCR came from a man in his thirties or forties in good health. Sequenced: naive CD8+ T cells sorted from blood. The cell subset or site label here, explained by the study, means: CD45RA+CCR7+. This sequence uses TRBV21-1 and TRBJ2-7; the DNA was not used to check the table's D call, TRBD1. TRBV21-1 is classified as a pseudogene. Read as DNA, the sequence is TGTGCCAGCAGCAAAGGGGACAGCCGATACCCCTACGAGCAGTACTTC. The translation is CASSKGDSRYPYEQYF.